Described below is a single T cell receptor beta chain sequence and its context. Its antigen remains unknown. V trimming: 1 base; J trimming: 7 bases; junction bases outside the gene matches: 2. The length of the CDR3 is 13 residues. Germline V gene lookup returns CDR1 LGHNA and CDR2 YNFKEQ. Assay: immunoSEQ multiplex PCR; the TCRdb copy retains only in-frame clones and omits some. In the table there are roughly 220,000 clones, 50% to 80% of which are singletons. The data belong to a study of shared clonotypes between healthy human individuals. The wider study: The study used three CD4 naive, three CD4 memory, two CD8 naive and one CD8 memory plate per donor. Study conclusions and caveats: Memory subsets had estimated richness that was generally smaller than that of naive subsets. Sorted-subset samples were not fully sequenced, rarefaction indicated.

All donors were healthy HIV-negative adults lacking recent acute infections or vaccinations. The origin of this receptor is a man under 40 in good health. The source material was memory CD4+ T cells sorted from blood. Subset defined: CD45RA-negative fraction. The chain is built from TRBV4-2 and TRBJ2-7; 9 nucleotides line up with TRBD2. The DNA for the CDR3 is TGTGCCAGCAGCCAAGCCAGCGGGAGGGAGCAGTACTTC. This codes for CASSQASGREQYF.